This note documents a single TCR beta chain sequence. Its antigen is currently unknown. CDR1 is SGHRS and CDR2 is YFSETQ in the germline V gene. This CDR3 is built from 14 residues. After removal of 0 bases from V and 8 bases from J, the junction contained 3 bases not matched to a gene. Unique molecular identifiers tagged the TCR beta cDNA libraries. From around 0.96 to 9.9 million T cells, roughly 540,000 cDNA molecules were obtained. TCRdb re-called the PCR reads through MiXCR, storing one row per CDR3 protein. The table lists about 820,000 distinct CDR3 sequences, about 53% of them singletons. This sample is drawn from a study of post-analysis software for immune sequencing data. Across the study: Progressive-relapsing, secondary progressive and relapsing-remitting multiple sclerosis were among the disease courses included.

Study-wide results and limits: Controls' normalized Chao1 diversity significantly exceeded that of multiple sclerosis patients. With F measure, samples from one preparation batch clustered together strongly. Five or six TRBV segments, TRBV5-6, TRBV5-1 and TRBV20-1 among them, were found more frequent in patients than controls.

Sequenced input: blood. The chain carries TRBV5-1 and TRBJ1-4, with 8 bases aligning to TRBD1. The source is a girl aged 10 to 17 with multiple sclerosis. The chain's CDR3 is CASSLAQGDEKLFF. The CDR3 DNA follows: TGCGCCAGCAGCTTGGCACAGGGGGACGAAAAACTGTTTTTT.